This T cell receptor beta chain was sequenced in a study of T cells in Graves' hyperthyroidism and ophthalmopathy. V shed 4 bases and J shed 8 bases, with 18 bases lying between them. The length of the CDR3 is 15 residues. Germline V gene data show CDR1 as MNHEY and CDR2 as SMNVEV (reference sequence). Each diagnosis drew on symptoms, thyroxine, TRAb, thyroid ultrasound and orbital computed tomography findings. Each 10 ml fresh peripheral blood draw supplied the PBMCs. Study-level findings and limits: A model of 13 V-J pairs discriminated ophthalmopathy from stable hyperthyroidism.

In this sample, this clonotype turned up many times. Its antigen is unknown. Researchers amplified the TCR beta CDR3 regions from RNA transcripts. A first-round RT-PCR of the TCR CDR3 used the HTBI primer set. TCRdb ran MiXCR on the multiplex PCR reads and lists one entry per CDR3 protein. The profile shows fewer than 600,000 distinct CDR3 sequences, over 13% of them singletons. The sequenced sample was blood. The receptor comes from a woman aged 18-30 years with Graves' hyperthyroidism. The V and J genes are TRBV27 and TRBJ1-5; D is perhaps TRBD1 (6 bases). CDR3: CASSSRRTVVEPQHF. CDR3 DNA: TGTGCCAGCAGTTCGAGGCGGACAGTAGTGGAGCCCCAGCATTTT.